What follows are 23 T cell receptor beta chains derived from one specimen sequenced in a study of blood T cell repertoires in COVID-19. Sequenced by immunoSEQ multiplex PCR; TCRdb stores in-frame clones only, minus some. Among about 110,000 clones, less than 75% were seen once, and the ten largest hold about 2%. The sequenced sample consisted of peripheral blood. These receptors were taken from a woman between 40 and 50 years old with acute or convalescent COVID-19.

DNA for the CDR3: TGTGCCAGCGGACAGGGGAACACTGAAGCTTTCTTT. The encoded protein is CASGQGNTEAFF. The chain couples TRBV12-3 or TRBV12-4 to TRBJ1-1; 8 bases line up with TRBD1. J was trimmed by 1 base and V by 8 bases; bases with no gene match: 0. The CDR3 consists of 12 residues.

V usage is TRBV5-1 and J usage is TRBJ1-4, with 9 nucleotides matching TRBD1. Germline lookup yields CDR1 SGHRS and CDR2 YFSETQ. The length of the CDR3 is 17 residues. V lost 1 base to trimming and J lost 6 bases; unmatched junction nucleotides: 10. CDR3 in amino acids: CASSLQGWDRVHEKLFF. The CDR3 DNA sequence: TGCGCCAGCAGCTTGCAGGGTTGGGACAGGGTCCATGAAAAACTGTTTTTT.

The CDR3 coding sequence is TGTGCCAGCAGCCCCCGCGTGGGCCCAGAGACCCAGTACTTC. Protein product: CASSPRVGPETQYF. The chain carries TRBV9 and TRBJ2-5, with unresolved D. The germline V gene encodes CDR1 SGDLS and CDR2 YYNGEE. V was clipped by 4 bases and J by 4 bases, with 14 bases between them. This CDR3 has 14 residues.

The CDR3 loop reads CASSYSTGGDTQYF. The CDR3 bases are TGTGCCAGCAGTTACTCCACAGGGGGAGATACGCAGTATTTT. The V gene is TRBV6-2 or TRBV6-3, the J gene TRBJ2-3; TRBD1 agrees at 8 bases. The V gene's germline CDR1 is MNHEY and CDR2 SVGEGT. The CDR3 length is 14 residues. The V and J ends lost 0 bases and 5 bases, in that order; junction bases with no gene match: 1.

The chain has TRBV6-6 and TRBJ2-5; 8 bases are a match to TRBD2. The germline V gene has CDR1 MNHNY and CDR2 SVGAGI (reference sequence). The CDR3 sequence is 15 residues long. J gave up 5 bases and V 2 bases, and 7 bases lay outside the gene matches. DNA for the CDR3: TGTGCCAGCAGTTACGGCGCGGGGGGCGTGGAGACCCAGTACTTC. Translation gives CASSYGAGGVETQYF.

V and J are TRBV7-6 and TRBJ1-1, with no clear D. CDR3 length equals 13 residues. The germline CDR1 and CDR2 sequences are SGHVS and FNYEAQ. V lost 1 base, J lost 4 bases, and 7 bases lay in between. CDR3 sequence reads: CASSLGEGTEAFF. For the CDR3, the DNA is TGTGCCAGCAGCTTAGGGGAGGGCACTGAAGCTTTCTTT.

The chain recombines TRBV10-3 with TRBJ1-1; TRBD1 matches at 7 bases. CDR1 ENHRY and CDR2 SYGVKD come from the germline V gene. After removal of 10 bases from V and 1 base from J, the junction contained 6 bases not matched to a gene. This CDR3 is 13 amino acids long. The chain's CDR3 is CASQGGGNTEAFF. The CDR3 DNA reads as TGTGCCAGCCAGGGGGGTGGGAACACTGAAGCTTTCTTT.

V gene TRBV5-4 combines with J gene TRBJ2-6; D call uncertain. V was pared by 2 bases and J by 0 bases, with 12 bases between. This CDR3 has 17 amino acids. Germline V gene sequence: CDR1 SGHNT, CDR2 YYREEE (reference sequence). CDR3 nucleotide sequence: TGTGCCAGCAGCTTTACCCAGGCGAGCTCTGGGGCCAACGTCCTGACTTTC. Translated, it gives CASSFTQASSGANVLTF.

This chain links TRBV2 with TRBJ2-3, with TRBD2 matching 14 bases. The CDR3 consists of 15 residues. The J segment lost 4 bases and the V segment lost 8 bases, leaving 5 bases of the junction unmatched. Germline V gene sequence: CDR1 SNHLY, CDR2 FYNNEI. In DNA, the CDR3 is TGTGCCAGCCATAGACTAGCGGGGGGGCCAGATACGCAGTATTTT. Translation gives CASHRLAGGPDTQYF.

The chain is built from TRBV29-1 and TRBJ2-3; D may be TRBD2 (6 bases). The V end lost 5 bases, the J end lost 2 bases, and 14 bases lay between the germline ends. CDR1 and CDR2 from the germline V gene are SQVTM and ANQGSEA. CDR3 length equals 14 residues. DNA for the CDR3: TGCAGCGTTACTAGCCTGACGAACACAGATACGCAGTATTTT. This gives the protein CSVTSLTNTDTQYF.

The CDR3 here is CAWSRQGETQYF. CDR3 sequence (DNA): TGTGCCTGGAGTCGCCAGGGGGAGACCCAGTACTTC. The chain combines TRBV30 with TRBJ2-5; a weak D match, TRBD1 (6 bases). Per germline, CDR1 GTSNPN and CDR2 SVGIG (reference sequence). Trimming removed 2 bases from V and 5 bases from J, with 9 bases in between. There are 12 residues in the CDR3.

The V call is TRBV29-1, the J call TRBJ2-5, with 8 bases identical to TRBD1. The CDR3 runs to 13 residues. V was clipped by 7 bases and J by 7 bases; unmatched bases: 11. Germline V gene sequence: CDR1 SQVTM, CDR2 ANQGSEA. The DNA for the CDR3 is TGCAGCGCCGACCAGGACAGGGCCGGGACCCAGTACTTC. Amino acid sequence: CSADQDRAGTQYF. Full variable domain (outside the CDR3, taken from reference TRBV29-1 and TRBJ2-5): SAVISQKPSRDICQRGTSLTIQCQVDSQVTMMFWYRQQPGQSLTLIATANQGSEATYESGFVIDKFPISRPNLTFSTLTVSNMSPEDSSIYLCSADQDRAGTQYFGPGTRLLVL.

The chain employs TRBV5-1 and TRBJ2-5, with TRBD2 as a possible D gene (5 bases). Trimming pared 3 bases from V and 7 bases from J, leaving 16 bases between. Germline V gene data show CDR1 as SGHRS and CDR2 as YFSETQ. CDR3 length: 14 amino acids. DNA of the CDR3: TGCGCCAGCAGCTCCACTGGAGGAAGAGGGACCCAGTACTTC. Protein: CASSSTGGRGTQYF.

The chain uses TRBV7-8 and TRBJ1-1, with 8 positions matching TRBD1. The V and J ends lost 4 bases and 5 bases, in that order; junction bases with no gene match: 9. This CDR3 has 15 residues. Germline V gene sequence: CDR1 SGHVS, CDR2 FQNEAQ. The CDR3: CASSSSTGGRTEAFF. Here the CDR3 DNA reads TGTGCCAGCAGCTCCAGTACAGGGGGTCGGACTGAAGCTTTCTTT. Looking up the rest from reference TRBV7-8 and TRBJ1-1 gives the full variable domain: GAGVSQSPRYKVAKRGQDVALRCDPISGHVSLFWYQQALGQGPEFLTYFQNEAQLDKSGLPSDRFFAERPEGSVSTLKIQRTQQEDSAVYLCASSSSTGGRTEAFFGQGTRLTVV.

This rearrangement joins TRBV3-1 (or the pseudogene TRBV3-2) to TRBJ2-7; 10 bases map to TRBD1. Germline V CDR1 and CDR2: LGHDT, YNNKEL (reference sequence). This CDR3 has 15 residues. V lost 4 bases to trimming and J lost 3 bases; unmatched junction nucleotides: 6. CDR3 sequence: CASSPRDRGGYEQYF. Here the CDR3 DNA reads TGTGCCAGCAGCCCCCGGGACAGGGGAGGCTACGAGCAGTACTTC.

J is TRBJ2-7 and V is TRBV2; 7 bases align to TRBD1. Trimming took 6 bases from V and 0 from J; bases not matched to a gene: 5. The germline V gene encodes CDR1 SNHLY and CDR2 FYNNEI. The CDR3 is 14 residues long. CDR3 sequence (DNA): TGTGCCAGCAGATCAGACAGGGTCTCCTACGAGCAGTACTTC. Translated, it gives CASRSDRVSYEQYF.

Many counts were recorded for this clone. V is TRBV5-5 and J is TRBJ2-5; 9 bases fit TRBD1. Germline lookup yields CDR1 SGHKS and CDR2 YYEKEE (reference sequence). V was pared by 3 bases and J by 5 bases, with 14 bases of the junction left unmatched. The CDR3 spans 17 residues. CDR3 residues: CASSSSPGTGRMETQYF. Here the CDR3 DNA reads TGTGCCAGCAGCTCTTCTCCCGGGACAGGGCGAATGGAGACCCAGTACTTC.

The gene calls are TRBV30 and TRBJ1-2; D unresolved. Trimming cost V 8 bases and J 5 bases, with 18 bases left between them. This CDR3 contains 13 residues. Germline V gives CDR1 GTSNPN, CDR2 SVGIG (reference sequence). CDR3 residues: CAGTGAVKYGYTF. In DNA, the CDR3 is TGTGCCGGAACGGGAGCGGTCAAATATGGCTACACCTTC.

As DNA, the CDR3 is TGTGCCAGCAGAGCGGGGGTTGGCACAGATACGCAGTATTTT. This codes for CASRAGVGTDTQYF. V gene TRBV6-5 combines with J gene TRBJ2-3, with TRBD2 identical over 8 bases. CDR3 length: 14 residues. Per the germline V gene, CDR1 is MNHEY and CDR2 is SVGAGI. After removal of 6 bases from V and 1 base from J, the junction contained 3 bases not matched to a gene.

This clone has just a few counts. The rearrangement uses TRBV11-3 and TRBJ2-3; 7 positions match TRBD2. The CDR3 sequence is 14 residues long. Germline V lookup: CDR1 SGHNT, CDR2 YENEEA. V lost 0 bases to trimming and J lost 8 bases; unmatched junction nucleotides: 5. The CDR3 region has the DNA TGTGCCAGCAGCTTAGACGGGACTATAGGTACGCAGTATTTT. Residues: CASSLDGTIGTQYF.

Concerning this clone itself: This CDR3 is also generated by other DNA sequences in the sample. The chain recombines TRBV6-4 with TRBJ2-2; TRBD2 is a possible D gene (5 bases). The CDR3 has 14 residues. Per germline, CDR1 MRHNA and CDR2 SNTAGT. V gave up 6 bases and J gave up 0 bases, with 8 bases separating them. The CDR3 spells CASREVANTGELFF. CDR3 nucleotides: TGTGCCAGCAGGGAGGTAGCGAACACCGGGGAGCTGTTTTTT.

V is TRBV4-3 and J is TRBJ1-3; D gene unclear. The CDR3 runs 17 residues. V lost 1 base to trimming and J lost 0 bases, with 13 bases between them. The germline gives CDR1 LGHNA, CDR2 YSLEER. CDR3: CASSQGGVPFSGNTIYF. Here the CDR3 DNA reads TGCGCCAGCAGCCAAGGGGGAGTACCCTTCTCTGGAAACACCATATATTTT.

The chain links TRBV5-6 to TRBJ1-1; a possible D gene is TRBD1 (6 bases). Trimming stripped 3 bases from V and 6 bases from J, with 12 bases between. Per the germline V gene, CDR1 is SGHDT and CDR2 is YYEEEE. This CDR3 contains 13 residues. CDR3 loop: CASSWDTSSEAFF. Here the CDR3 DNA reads TGTGCCAGCAGCTGGGACACCTCCTCTGAAGCTTTCTTT.